These 27 T cell receptor beta chains originate from one sample sequenced in a study of T cell clones after liver transplantation. Sequencing was performed with immunoSEQ multiplex PCR; in TCRdb, only in-frame clones are kept and a portion is missing. The table has 25,000 to 40,000 clones, around 96% seen once. The material was CD8+ T cells from blood, obtained 12 months after liver transplant. Every receptor here comes from a human patient who received a liver transplant. Some T cells may originate from the graft donor.

V is TRBV2 and J is TRBJ2-3, with a tentative D call TRBD2 (5 bases). Trimming pared 2 bases from V and 6 bases from J, leaving 15 bases between. The CDR3 contains 15 residues. CDR1 SNHLY and CDR2 FYNNEI come from the germline V gene. The CDR3 sequence: CASSELRGSGDTQYF. As DNA, the CDR3 is TGTGCCAGCAGTGAACTTCGGGGTTCTGGGGATACGCAGTATTTT.

The V call is TRBV27, the J call TRBJ1-5, with no clear D. CDR1 and CDR2 from the germline V gene are MNHEY and SMNVEV (reference sequence). V was clipped by 5 bases and J by 0 bases, with 11 bases between them. This CDR3 contains 15 residues. This chain's CDR3 is CASSPTPHSNQPQHF. In DNA, the CDR3 is TGTGCCAGCAGTCCGACACCCCATAGCAATCAGCCCCAGCATTTT.

The chain recombines TRBV9 with TRBJ2-5; TRBD2 aligns across 8 bases. Per germline, CDR1 SGDLS and CDR2 YYNGEE. This CDR3 region has 15 residues. Trimming took 2 bases from V and 5 from J; bases not matched to a gene: 8. CDR3 loop: CASSVDSGRQETQYF. The CDR3, as DNA: TGTGCCAGCAGCGTTGACAGCGGGAGACAGGAGACCCAGTACTTC.

V is TRBV27 and J is TRBJ1-1, with D maybe TRBD1 (5 bases). The CDR3 runs to 16 residues. Trimming took 4 bases from V and 3 from J, leaving 18 bases between them. Germline CDR1 MNHEY, CDR2 SMNVEV (reference sequence). The CDR3 DNA is TGTGCCAGCAGTTATGGGGCAGGGTCAGGAGACACTGAAGCTTTCTTT. Translated, it gives CASSYGAGSGDTEAFF.

This rearrangement joins TRBV4-3 to TRBJ1-5; the D gene is possibly TRBD1 (6 bases). CDR3 size: 14 residues. Germline CDR1 LGHNA, CDR2 YSLEER. V was shortened by 2 bases and J by 3 bases, with 8 bases between the two germline ends. Written as DNA, the CDR3 is TGCGCCAGCAGCCAATACAGGGACAATCAGCCCCAGCATTTT. Translation gives CASSQYRDNQPQHF.

This chain uses TRBV10-3 with TRBJ1-5; no reliable D call. Trimming pared 3 bases from V and 2 bases from J, leaving 11 bases between. CDR3 length: 15 amino acids. CDR1 is ENHRY and CDR2 is SYGVKD in the germline V gene. The CDR3 region is CAISDALGGNQPQHF. CDR3 coding DNA: TGTGCCATCAGTGATGCACTTGGCGGCAATCAGCCCCAGCATTTT.

This sequence joins TRBV6-5 and TRBJ2-7; 10 nucleotides line up with TRBD2. This CDR3 contains 15 residues. The V gene end was trimmed by 5 bases and the J gene end by 4 bases; junction bases not matched to a gene: 8. The germline CDR1 and CDR2 sequences are MNHEY and SVGAGI. The CDR3 DNA reads as TGTGCCAGCAGTCCCAGTAGCGGGAGGCGGTACGAGCAGTACTTC. This gives the protein CASSPSSGRRYEQYF.

This chain connects TRBV4-1 to TRBJ2-7; 13 positions agree with TRBD2. Germline V CDR1 and CDR2: MGHRA, YSYEKL. The CDR3 is 16 residues long. J was trimmed by 0 bases and V by 1 base; bases with no gene match: 0. CDR3 region: CASSQGTSGSSYEQYF. In DNA form, the CDR3 reads TGCGCCAGCAGCCAAGGGACTAGCGGGAGCTCCTACGAGCAGTACTTC.

The gene calls are TRBV28 and TRBJ2-2; D unclear. Trimming cost V 5 bases and J 1 base, with 8 bases left between them. Germline lookup yields CDR1 MDHEN and CDR2 SYDVKM. CDR3 length equals 14 residues. The CDR3 loop is CASSPRLNTGELFF. In nucleotides, the CDR3 is TGTGCCAGCAGTCCAAGACTGAACACCGGGGAGCTGTTTTTT.

This clone was recorded only once. This chain uses TRBV7-9 with TRBJ1-2; D might be TRBD1 (6 bases). The CDR3 consists of 16 residues. Germline V CDR1 and CDR2: SEHNR, FQNEAQ (reference sequence). Trimming stripped 3 bases from V and 1 base from J, with 15 bases between. In DNA, the CDR3 is TGTGCCAGCAGCTTCACGAGACAGGACTATAACTATGGCTACACCTTC. Residues: CASSFTRQDYNYGYTF. Full variable domain (rest looked up from reference TRBV7-9 and TRBJ1-2): DTGVSQNPRHKITKRGQNVTFRCDPISEHNRLYWYRQTLGQGPEFLTYFQNEAQLEKSRLLSDRFSAERPKGSFSTLEIQRTEQGDSAMYLCASSFTRQDYNYGYTFGSGTRLTVV.

The chain is built from TRBV6-6 and TRBJ2-7, with D perhaps matching TRBD2 (6 bases). Germline V lookup: CDR1 MNHNY, CDR2 SVGAGI (reference sequence). The CDR3 has 15 amino acids. V was trimmed by 2 bases and J by 4 bases, leaving 15 bases between them. The CDR3 coding sequence is TGTGCCAGCAGTTACATCGGGGGAGAGGCGTACGAGCAGTACTTC. Amino acid sequence: CASSYIGGEAYEQYF.

The chain recombines TRBV11-3 with TRBJ1-5, with 10 bases fitting TRBD1. CDR3 length: 16 amino acids. Germline lookup yields CDR1 SGHNT and CDR2 YENEEA. V lost 6 bases to trimming and J lost 7 bases; unmatched junction nucleotides: 12. The CDR3 here is CASSLSSGTGAQPQHF. CDR3 DNA: TGTGCCAGCAGTCTTTCCTCCGGGACAGGGGCCCAGCCCCAGCATTTT.

The chain carries TRBV9 and TRBJ2-4; no firm D call. The germline gives CDR1 SGDLS, CDR2 YYNGEE. The CDR3 runs 14 residues. The germline V and J ends were trimmed by 3 bases and 9 bases, with 16 bases remaining between them. CDR3 coding DNA: TGTGCCAGCAGCGAGAACTCTCCGGCATCCATTCAGTACTTC. It specifies CASSENSPASIQYF.

This chain uses TRBV13 with TRBJ2-1, with 8 bases lining up with TRBD2. The germline gives CDR1 PRHDT, CDR2 FYEKMQ (reference sequence). The CDR3 is 16 amino acids. Trimming at V came to 0 bases and at J to 9 bases, leaving 10 bases not matched to a gene. The chain's CDR3 is CASSLGGRAGDSEQFF. In DNA form, the CDR3 reads TGTGCCAGCAGCTTAGGCGGGCGAGCGGGAGACTCTGAGCAGTTCTTC.

The rearrangement joins TRBV7-6 to TRBJ2-5, with TRBD1 identical over 10 bases. The CDR3 length is 16 residues. CDR1 and CDR2 from the germline V gene are SGHVS and FNYEAQ. V was pared by 1 base and J by 3 bases, with 5 bases of the junction left unmatched. The CDR3 loop is CASSLGGTGAEETQYF. CDR3 DNA: TGTGCCAGCAGCTTAGGTGGGACAGGGGCCGAAGAGACCCAGTACTTC.

This sequence joins TRBV11-1 and TRBJ2-7; 9 nucleotides agree with TRBD1. The J segment lost 4 bases and the V segment lost 5 bases, leaving 9 bases of the junction unmatched. The CDR3 loop spans 15 amino acids. Per germline, CDR1 SGHAT and CDR2 FQDESV (reference sequence). The CDR3 is CASSVSGTGIYEQYF. CDR3 nucleotide sequence: TGTGCCAGCAGCGTCTCCGGGACAGGGATTTACGAGCAGTACTTC.

This chain links TRBV13 with TRBJ1-1, with D perhaps TRBD1 (6 bases). In germline, CDR1 is PRHDT, CDR2 FYEKMQ (reference sequence). V dropped 4 bases and J dropped 4 bases, with 19 bases sitting between them. The CDR3 spans 16 residues. The CDR3: CASSSTDQGIGTEAFF. The CDR3 DNA follows: TGTGCCAGCAGCTCCACGGACCAGGGGATCGGCACTGAAGCTTTCTTT. Looking up the rest from reference TRBV13 and TRBJ1-1 gives the full variable domain: AAGVIQSPRHLIKEKRETATLKCYPIPRHDTVYWYQQGPGQDPQFLISFYEKMQSDKGSIPDRFSAQQFSDYHSELNMSSLELGDSALYFCASSSTDQGIGTEAFFGQGTRLTVV.

The CDR3 is CASSLSYNEQFF. DNA of the CDR3: TGTGCCAGCAGTTTATCTTACAATGAGCAGTTCTTC. The rearrangement joins TRBV28 to TRBJ2-1; no clear D. This CDR3 has 12 residues. CDR1 MDHEN and CDR2 SYDVKM come from the germline V gene. Deletions cut 1 base from V and 4 bases from J, with 2 bases between. The full variable domain, its missing parts supplied by reference TRBV28 and TRBJ2-1, is DVKVTQSSRYLVKRTGEKVFLECVQDMDHENMFWYRQDPGLGLRLIYFSYDVKMKEKGDIPEGYSVSREKKERFSLILESASTNQTSMYLCASSLSYNEQFFGPGTRLTVL.

The chain is built from TRBV29-1 and TRBJ2-5; perhaps TRBD1 as D (5 bases). CDR3 length equals 12 residues. The V end lost 7 bases, the J end lost 4 bases, and 13 bases lay between the germline ends. Germline CDR1 is SQVTM and CDR2 is ANQGSEA. The CDR3 region has the DNA TGCAGCGCCGACAGCATAGGAGAGACCCAGTACTTC. Protein product: CSADSIGETQYF.

The chain has TRBV7-8 and TRBJ2-1, with TRBD2 matching over 11 bases. Germline CDR1 and CDR2: SGHVS and FQNEAQ. V gave up 5 bases and J gave up 6 bases; unmatched junction bases: 9. The CDR3 spans 16 residues. Here the CDR3 reads CASSPRVAGGVNEQFF. The CDR3 coding sequence is TGTGCCAGCAGCCCTCGGGTAGCGGGAGGGGTCAATGAGCAGTTCTTC.

The chain recombines TRBV7-8 with TRBJ2-5, with 9 nucleotides matching TRBD1. Germline V gene lookup returns CDR1 SGHVS and CDR2 FQNEAQ. The CDR3 runs 17 residues. V was clipped by 5 bases and J by 1 base; unmatched bases: 11. The CDR3 reads CASSADGGQGFQETQYF. As DNA, the CDR3 is TGTGCCAGCAGCGCCGACGGGGGACAGGGTTTCCAAGAGACCCAGTACTTC.

This clone was picked up one time. The rearrangement links TRBV4-3 to TRBJ2-3, with 7 positions matching TRBD2. The trim removed 4 bases at V and 2 bases at J, leaving 9 bases unmatched. Germline V gene lookup returns CDR1 LGHNA and CDR2 YSLEER. CDR3 length: 16 residues. This CDR3 is CASSPTAGPDTDTQYF. CDR3 coding DNA: TGCGCCAGCAGCCCAACAGCGGGACCAGACACAGATACGCAGTATTTT.

The J gene is TRBJ2-7, the V gene TRBV9; D is unclear. V lost 3 bases, J lost 2 bases, and 6 bases lay in between. Germline-derived CDR1 and CDR2 are SGDLS and YYNGEE. This CDR3 region has 12 residues. DNA for the CDR3: TGTGCCAGCAGCGGATCGACCTACGAGCAGTACTTC. Its translation: CASSGSTYEQYF.

The V gene is TRBV13, the J gene TRBJ2-7; perhaps TRBD2 as D (5 bases). Germline-derived CDR1 and CDR2 are PRHDT and FYEKMQ (reference sequence). The CDR3 has 13 amino acids. Trimming cost V 4 bases and J 4 bases, with 11 bases left between them. This CDR3 is CASSSRTGYEQYF. In DNA form, the CDR3 reads TGTGCCAGCAGCTCCCGGACGGGGTACGAGCAGTACTTC.

The genes are TRBV7-9 and TRBJ2-7; tentative D call: TRBD1 (6 bases). The germline V and J ends were trimmed by 3 bases and 2 bases, with 14 bases remaining between them. Looked up from germline, CDR1 is SEHNR and CDR2 is FQNEAQ (reference sequence). The CDR3 length is 15 residues. CDR3 region: CASSFPGQGAYEQYF. In DNA, the CDR3 is TGTGCCAGCAGCTTCCCGGGACAAGGAGCCTACGAGCAGTACTTC.

In this sample, this clone turned up once. This chain connects TRBV11-2 to TRBJ2-2, with D tentatively TRBD2 (6 bases). CDR1 is SGHAT, CDR2 FQNNGV, per germline. V was cut by 7 bases and J by 7 bases, with 10 bases left in between. This CDR3 comprises 12 residues. DNA for the CDR3: TGTGCCAGCATCCCCGGGGGCGGGGAGCTGTTTTTT. It yields the protein CASIPGGGELFF.

The sample holds a few counts of this clone. The rearrangement joins TRBV6-5 to TRBJ2-1, with 9 bases matching TRBD2. With 6 bases clipped from V and 10 bases from J, the junction kept 13 bases outside the gene matches. The CDR3 has 15 amino acids. Per the germline V gene, CDR1 is MNHEY and CDR2 is SVGAGI. CDR3 protein: CASRNGPGLAGEQFF. In DNA form, the CDR3 reads TGTGCCAGCAGAAACGGACCGGGACTAGCCGGCGAGCAGTTCTTC.